Shown below are 2 T cell receptor beta chains from a single sample sequenced in a study of OX40 agonist ivuxolimab in advanced cancers. Libraries were prepared by immunoSEQ multiplex PCR; TCRdb keeps only in-frame clonotypes and omits some of them. The sample yields about 3,000 clones, roughly four fifths seen once. The material sequenced was CD4+ or CD8+ T cells sorted from blood, taken in a trial of the OX40 agonist ivuxolimab. The source is an adult with an advanced solid tumor such as melanoma, head and neck, liver or kidney cancer.

The rearrangement uses TRBV29-1 and TRBJ2-7; the match to TRBD1 covers 8 bases. Trimming at V came to 3 bases and at J to 0 bases, leaving 4 bases not matched to a gene. The CDR3 has 14 residues. CDR1 SQVTM and CDR2 ANQGSEA come from the germline V gene. As DNA, the CDR3 is TGCAGCGTTGAGCGGACAGGGTTCTCCTACGAGCAGTACTTC. Its protein is CSVERTGFSYEQYF.

The chain has TRBV11-2 and TRBJ1-4; D gene uncertain. V lost 0 bases, J lost 8 bases, and 13 bases lay in between. This CDR3 spans 15 amino acids. Germline V CDR1 and CDR2: SGHAT, FQNNGV. CDR3 nucleotides: TGTGCCAGCAGCTTAGATTTGGCTGCCGGCGAAAAACTGTTTTTT. Its translation is CASSLDLAAGEKLFF. The variable domain in full, completed from reference TRBV11-2 and TRBJ1-4, reads EAGVAQSPRYKIIEKRQSVAFWCNPISGHATLYWYQQILGQGPKLLIQFQNNGVVDDSQLPKDRFSAERLKGVDSTLKIQPAKLEDSAVYLCASSLDLAAGEKLFFGSGTQLSVL.